Listed below are T cell receptor beta chains from one sample, sequenced in a study of CD8 T cells in Susac syndrome. MiXCR, applied by TCRdb to the immunoSEQ multiplex PCR reads, yields one record per CDR3 protein. There are under 250,000 distinct CDR3 sequences in the sample; 93% occur only once, and approximately 0.07% lies in the top ten. Input material: CD4+ T cells from PBMCs. Receptors originate from a human donor with multiple sclerosis. CDR3s include the opening cysteine and the closing phenylalanine or tryptophan. The order of the fields is V gene, D gene, J gene, CDR3 protein. D genes are given only for firm matches.

v_gene: TRBV7-8; d_gene: NA; j_gene: TRBJ1-2; CDR3aa: CASSPPSVRPSYGYTF
v_gene: TRBV19; d_gene: NA; j_gene: TRBJ1-1; CDR3aa: CASSAGVRGTEAFF
v_gene: TRBV11-2; d_gene: NA; j_gene: TRBJ1-1; CDR3aa: CASSILPGNTEAFF
v_gene: TRBV6-8; d_gene: TRBD1; j_gene: TRBJ1-1; CDR3aa: CASSYDEGAPSTEAFF
v_gene: TRBV29-1; d_gene: NA; j_gene: TRBJ1-5; CDR3aa: CSVGSSGDQPQHF
v_gene: TRBV12-3/TRBV12-4; d_gene: NA; j_gene: TRBJ2-5; CDR3aa: CASSGLPGSRETQYF
v_gene: TRBV10-3; d_gene: TRBD1; j_gene: TRBJ1-2; CDR3aa: CAISEGAFGYTF
v_gene: TRBV7-8; d_gene: TRBD1; j_gene: TRBJ1-5; CDR3aa: CASRQTGGLNQPQHF
v_gene: TRBV18; d_gene: TRBD1; j_gene: TRBJ2-1; CDR3aa: CASSRTPGQGKNEQFF
v_gene: TRBV7-8; d_gene: NA; j_gene: TRBJ1-4; CDR3aa: CASSPSGGRTREKLFF
v_gene: TRBV5-5; d_gene: TRBD2; j_gene: TRBJ2-2; CDR3aa: CASSYTMGGGSNTGELFF
v_gene: TRBV15; d_gene: NA; j_gene: TRBJ2-2; CDR3aa: CATSRDSARPGELFF
v_gene: TRBV29-1; d_gene: NA; j_gene: TRBJ2-1; CDR3aa: CSVDRESTYNEQFF
v_gene: TRBV6-1; d_gene: TRBD1; j_gene: TRBJ2-3; CDR3aa: CASSRTGGGGDTQYF
v_gene: TRBV7-2; d_gene: NA; j_gene: TRBJ1-1; CDR3aa: CASSLNGRYTEAFF
v_gene: TRBV5-6; d_gene: NA; j_gene: TRBJ2-5; CDR3aa: CASSAEQGLQETQYF
v_gene: TRBV9; d_gene: TRBD2; j_gene: TRBJ2-3; CDR3aa: CASSAGGRTTDTQYF
v_gene: TRBV3-1; d_gene: NA; j_gene: TRBJ1-6; CDR3aa: CASSASRGNSPLHF
v_gene: TRBV12-3/TRBV12-4; d_gene: NA; j_gene: TRBJ1-5; CDR3aa: CASSSGTRPQHF
v_gene: TRBV28; d_gene: NA; j_gene: TRBJ2-7; CDR3aa: CASSLGPNTISYEQYF
v_gene: TRBV30; d_gene: TRBD2; j_gene: TRBJ2-2; CDR3aa: CASSGGTTNTGELFF
v_gene: TRBV12-3/TRBV12-4; d_gene: TRBD2; j_gene: TRBJ2-1; CDR3aa: CASSGSGGSYNEQFF
v_gene: TRBV20-1; d_gene: NA; j_gene: TRBJ2-3; CDR3aa: CSASRTDTQYF
v_gene: TRBV4-2; d_gene: NA; j_gene: TRBJ1-5; CDR3aa: CASSQDWRRGNQPQHF
v_gene: TRBV29-1; d_gene: TRBD1; j_gene: TRBJ1-1; CDR3aa: CSVGQGAATEAFF